The 5 T cell receptor beta chains below all came from one sample that was sequenced in a study of beta chain features in type 1 diabetes. Expressed TCRB transcripts got sequenced, as all isolated RNA was reverse transcribed. Here immunoSEQ multiplex PCR was the method, and the copy in TCRdb shows in-frame clones only, minus some. The profile covers about 260,000 clones, with around 24% appearing a single time and about 0.011% taken by the ten largest. Antigens of these TCRs are unknown. Notes on the study in general: Type 1 diabetes patients showed a moderate but significant shortening of TCRB CDR3s in all four CD4+ subsets.

Sequencing was performed on naive CD4+ T cells from blood. These receptors were taken from a woman in her twenties or thirties with type 1 diabetes.

The genes are TRBV29-1 and TRBJ2-5; 7 nucleotides line up with TRBD2. Per the germline V gene, CDR1 is SQVTM and CDR2 is ANQGSEA. This CDR3 is built from 12 residues. J was trimmed by 5 bases and V by 3 bases; bases with no gene match: 3. CDR3 nucleotide sequence: TGCAGCGTTGATACTAGCGCGGAGACCCAGTACTTC. This gives the protein CSVDTSAETQYF.

The chain couples TRBV7-9 to TRBJ2-2, with D hard to call. V was cut by 5 bases and J by 1 base, with 5 bases left in between. CDR1 is SEHNR and CDR2 is FQNEAQ in the germline V gene (reference sequence). This CDR3 region has 13 residues. CDR3 nucleotides: TGTGCCAGCAGCCCTAGGAACACCGGGGAGCTGTTTTTT. It translates to CASSPRNTGELFF. The full variable domain, rest sourced from reference TRBV7-9 and TRBJ2-2, is DTGVSQNPRHKITKRGQNVTFRCDPISEHNRLYWYRQTLGQGPEFLTYFQNEAQLEKSRLLSDRFSAERPKGSFSTLEIQRTEQGDSAMYLCASSPRNTGELFFGEGSRLTVL.

This clone was picked up a small number of times. The chain couples TRBV30 to TRBJ2-7; possibly TRBD1 for D (8 bases). In germline, CDR1 is GTSNPN, CDR2 SVGIG (reference sequence). CDR3 length: 12 amino acids. V shed 7 bases and J shed 5 bases, with 15 bases lying between them. CDR3 bases: TGTGCCTATACTACAGGGGGGGACGAGCAGTACTTC. Protein sequence: CAYTTGGDEQYF.

The chain joins TRBV18 to TRBJ2-5; 8 nucleotides align to TRBD1. Per the germline V gene, CDR1 is KGHSH and CDR2 is LQKENI. V was pared by 0 bases and J by 1 base, with 16 bases of the junction left unmatched. CDR3 length equals 20 residues. For the CDR3, the DNA is TGTGCCAGCTCACCACCGGCGAGAGACCCCACGGGACAGGTCCAAGAGACCCAGTACTTC. Its protein product is CASSPPARDPTGQVQETQYF.

The V gene is TRBV19, the J gene TRBJ1-1; a possible D gene is TRBD1 (5 bases). Germline V gene sequence: CDR1 LNHDA, CDR2 SQIVND (reference sequence). This CDR3 region has 15 residues. The V end lost 3 bases, the J end lost 2 bases, and 13 bases lay between the germline ends. CDR3 in amino acids: CASSIEAGINTEAFF. DNA for the CDR3: TGTGCCAGTAGTATCGAGGCAGGGATAAACACTGAAGCTTTCTTT.